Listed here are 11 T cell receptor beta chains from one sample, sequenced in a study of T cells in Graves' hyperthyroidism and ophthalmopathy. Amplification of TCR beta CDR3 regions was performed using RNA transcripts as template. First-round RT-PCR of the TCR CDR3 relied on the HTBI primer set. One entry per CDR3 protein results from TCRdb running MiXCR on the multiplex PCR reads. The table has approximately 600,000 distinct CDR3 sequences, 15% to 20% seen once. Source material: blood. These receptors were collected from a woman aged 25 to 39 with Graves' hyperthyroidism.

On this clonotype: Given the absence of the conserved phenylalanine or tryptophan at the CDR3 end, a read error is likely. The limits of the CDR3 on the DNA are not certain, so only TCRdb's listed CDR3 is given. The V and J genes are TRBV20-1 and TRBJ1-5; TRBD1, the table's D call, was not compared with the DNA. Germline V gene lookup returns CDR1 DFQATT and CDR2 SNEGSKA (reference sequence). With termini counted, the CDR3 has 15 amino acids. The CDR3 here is CSARERGTGAQPEHL.

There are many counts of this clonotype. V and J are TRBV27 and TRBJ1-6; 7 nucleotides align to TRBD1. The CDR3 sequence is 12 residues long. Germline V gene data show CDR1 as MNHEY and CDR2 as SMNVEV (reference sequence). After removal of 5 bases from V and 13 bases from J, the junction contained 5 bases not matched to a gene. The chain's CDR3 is CASSDRVLPLHF. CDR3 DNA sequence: TGTGCCAGCAGTGACAGGGTTCTTCCCCTCCACTTT.

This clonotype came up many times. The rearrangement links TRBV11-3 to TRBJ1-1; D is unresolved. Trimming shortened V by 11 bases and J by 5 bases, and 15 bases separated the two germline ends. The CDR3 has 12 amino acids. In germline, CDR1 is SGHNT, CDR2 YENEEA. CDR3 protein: CAPERGGTEAFF. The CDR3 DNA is TGTGCCCCCGAACGGGGAGGGACTGAAGCTTTCTTT. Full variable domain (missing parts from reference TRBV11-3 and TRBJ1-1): EAGVVQSPRYKIIEKKQPVAFWCNPISGHNTLYWYLQNLGQGPELLIRYENEEAVDDSQLPKDRFSAERLKGVDSTLKIQPAELGDSAVYLCAPERGGTEAFFGQGTRLTVV.

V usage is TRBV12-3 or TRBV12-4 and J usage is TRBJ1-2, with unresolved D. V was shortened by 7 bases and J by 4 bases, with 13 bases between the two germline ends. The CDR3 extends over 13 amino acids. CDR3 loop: CASTRKGSYGYTF. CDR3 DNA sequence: TGTGCCAGCACCCGGAAGGGTTCCTATGGCTACACCTTC.

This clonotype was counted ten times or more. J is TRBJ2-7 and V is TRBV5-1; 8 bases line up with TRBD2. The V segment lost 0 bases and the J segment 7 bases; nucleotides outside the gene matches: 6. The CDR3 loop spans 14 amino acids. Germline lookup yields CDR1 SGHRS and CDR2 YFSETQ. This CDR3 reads CASSLAGGIREQYF. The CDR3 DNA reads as TGCGCCAGCAGCTTGGCGGGGGGGATAAGGGAGCAGTACTTC.

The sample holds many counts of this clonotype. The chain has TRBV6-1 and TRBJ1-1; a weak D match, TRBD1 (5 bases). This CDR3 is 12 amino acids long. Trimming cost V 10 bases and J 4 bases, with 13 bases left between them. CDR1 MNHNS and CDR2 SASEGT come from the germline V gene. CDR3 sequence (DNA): TGTGCCACAATGGGACGGCCCACTGAAGCTTTCTTT. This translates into CATMGRPTEAFF.

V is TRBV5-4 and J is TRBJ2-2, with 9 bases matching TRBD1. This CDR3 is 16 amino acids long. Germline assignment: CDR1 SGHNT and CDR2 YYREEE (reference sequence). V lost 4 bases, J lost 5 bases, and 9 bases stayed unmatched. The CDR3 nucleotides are TGTGCCAGCAGCGACAGGGGGTTGGGACCGACCGGGGAGCTGTTTTTT. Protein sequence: CASSDRGLGPTGELFF. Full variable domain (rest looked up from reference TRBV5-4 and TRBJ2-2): ETGVTQSPTHLIKTRGQQVTLRCSSQSGHNTVSWYQQALGQGPQFIFQYYREEENGRGNFPPRFSGLQFPNYSSELNVNALELDDSALYLCASSDRGLGPTGELFFGEGSRLTVL.

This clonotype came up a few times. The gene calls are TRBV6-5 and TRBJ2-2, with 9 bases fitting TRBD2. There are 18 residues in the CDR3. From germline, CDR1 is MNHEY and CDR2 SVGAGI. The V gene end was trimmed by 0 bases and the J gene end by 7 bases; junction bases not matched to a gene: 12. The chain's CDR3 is CASSYSRGAGGPNGELFF. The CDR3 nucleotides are TGTGCCAGCAGTTACTCAAGGGGCGCGGGAGGGCCGAACGGGGAGCTGTTTTTT.

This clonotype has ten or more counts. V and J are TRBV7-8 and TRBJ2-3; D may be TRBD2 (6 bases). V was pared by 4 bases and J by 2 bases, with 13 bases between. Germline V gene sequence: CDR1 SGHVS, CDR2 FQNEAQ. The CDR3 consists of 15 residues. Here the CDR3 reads CASSSAAGPTDTQYF. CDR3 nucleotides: TGTGCCAGCAGCTCAGCAGCGGGCCCCACAGATACGCAGTATTTT.

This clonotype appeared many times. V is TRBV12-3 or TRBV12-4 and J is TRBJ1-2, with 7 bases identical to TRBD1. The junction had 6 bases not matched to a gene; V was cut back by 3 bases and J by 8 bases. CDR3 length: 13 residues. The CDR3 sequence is CASSLLGTDGYTF. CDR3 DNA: TGTGCCAGCAGTTTGCTCGGGACAGACGGCTACACCTTC.

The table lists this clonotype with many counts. The CDR3 spells CASMEPPYEAFF. CDR3 DNA: TGTGCCAGCATGGAACCCCCGTACGAAGCTTTCTTT. V and J are TRBV2 and TRBJ1-1; D unresolved. Germline V gene sequence: CDR1 SNHLY, CDR2 FYNNEI. The V gene lost 7 bases and the J gene lost 8 bases, with 14 bases spanning the gap. The CDR3 contains 12 residues.